This TCR beta chain was recorded in a study of CD8 T cells in Susac syndrome. For the study at large: The sequenced Susac syndrome patients comprised 5 or 6 with active disease and roughly 8 in remission.

Germline V gene lookup returns CDR1 SGHVS and CDR2 FQNEAQ. CDR3 length: 11 residues. The patients with Susac syndrome satisfied recently defined diagnostic criteria for either definite or probable disease. Negative magnetic isolation gave CD8+ and CD4+ cells; FACS enriched CD8+ TEMRA. With random hexamers, reverse transcription was performed on about 0.5 to 1 ug of RNA. TCRdb re-derived calls from the immunoSEQ multiplex PCR reads in MiXCR, one entry per CDR3 protein. The data hold approximately 190,000 distinct CDR3 sequences, with roughly 90% observed a single time. V usage is TRBV7-8 and J usage is TRBJ2-5; 10 positions agree with TRBD2. This TCR was recovered from a human donor with Susac syndrome. The specimen sequenced was CD4+ T cells from PBMCs. The CDR3 region has the DNA TGTGGAAGCGGGAGGGGGGAGACCCAGTACTTC. Encoded protein: CGSGRGETQYF. Drawing the rest from reference TRBV7-8 and TRBJ2-5, the complete variable domain is GAGVSQSPRYKVAKRGQDVALRCDPISGHVSLFWYQQALGQGPEFLTYFQNEAQLDKSGLPSDRFFAERPEGSVSTLKIQRTQQEDSAVYLCGSGRGETQYFGPGTRLLVL.